This T cell receptor (beta chain) was documented in a study of response to subunit inactivated influenza vaccine. TCRdb re-called the RT-PCR reads with MiXCR, one entry per CDR3 protein. Found here are roughly 520,000 distinct CDR3 sequences, approximately 24% of them singletons; the top ten hold around 1.8%. Regarding the study as a whole: Seasonal influenza vaccination, on each occasion, was suggested by the authors to recruit few new T cells.

Trimming cost V 4 bases and J 7 bases, with 10 bases left between them. The germline gives CDR1 KGHDR, CDR2 SFDVKD. The CDR3 has 13 residues. As for this clonotype: The antigen remains unidentified.

V and J are TRBV24-1 and TRBJ2-1; D unresolved. The clonotype was recovered from a man in his fifties or sixties who received an inactivated influenza vaccine. Sequencing was performed on CD4+ T cells sorted from PBMCs, taken around 5 days after vaccination. The CDR3 nucleotides are TGTGCCACCAGTGAAAATAATGATAATGAGCAGTTCTTC. Translating it yields CATSENNDNEQFF.